Listed here are 21 T cell receptor beta chains from one sample, sequenced in a study of blood T cells in healthy people across ages. Next came a second PCR, run for about 6 to 11 cycles, which used a sample-barcoded 5' primer along with a J-beta primer mix. TCRdb redid the calling of the 5' RACE reads with MiXCR, one entry per CDR3 protein. The data hold around 800,000 distinct CDR3 sequences, with less than 60% observed a single time. Material for sequencing was blood. Every receptor here comes from a man older than 75 in good health.

The V and J genes are TRBV7-2 and TRBJ2-5, with 8 bases that match TRBD2. CDR3 length equals 18 residues. With V trimmed by 2 bases and J by 4 bases, 15 bases remained unmatched. The germline gives CDR1 SGHTA, CDR2 FQGNSA. The CDR3 nucleotides read TGTGCCAGCAGCTTAAAAAGCATGACGGGAGGGCCCCGAGAGACCCAGTACTTC. Encoded protein: CASSLKSMTGGPRETQYF. Filled out from reference TRBV7-2 and TRBJ2-5, the complete variable domain reads GAGVSQSPSNKVTEKGKDVELRCDPISGHTALYWYRQSLGQGLEFLIYFQGNSAPDKSGLPSDRFSAERTGGSVSTLTIQRTQQEDSAVYLCASSLKSMTGGPRETQYFGPGTRLLVL.

As concerns this clonotype: A single base separates this from a much larger clone, so it may be a read error. The chain is built from TRBV11-2 and TRBJ2-5; TRBD2 is a possible D gene (6 bases). Per the germline V gene, CDR1 is SGHAT and CDR2 is FQNNGV. The CDR3 has 15 amino acids. Between the trimmed V and J ends, which lost 4 bases and 11 bases, there was a span of 23 bases. CDR3 in DNA: TGTGCCAGCAGCTCAGCACTAGCACCCGGCAATGAGCAGTACTTC. Protein: CASSSALAPGNEQYF.

This clonotype has more than one count but fewer than ten. The rearrangement joins TRBV6-6 to TRBJ2-7; possible D gene TRBD2, 5 bases. The germline V and J ends were trimmed by 6 bases and 0 bases, with 15 bases remaining between them. This CDR3 contains 15 residues. Germline values: CDR1 MNHNY, CDR2 SVGAGI (reference sequence). Here the CDR3 reads CASRFQVGSSYEQYF. DNA for the CDR3: TGTGCCAGCAGGTTTCAAGTAGGGAGCTCCTACGAGCAGTACTTC.

This clonotype has a single count. The rearrangement links TRBV11-2 to TRBJ2-1, with D maybe TRBD2 (7 bases). Germline V gives CDR1 SGHAT, CDR2 FQNNGV. V was trimmed by 2 bases and J by 0 bases, leaving 11 bases between them. This CDR3 has 16 amino acids. The CDR3 loop is CASSLSGGASYNEQFF. The CDR3 coding sequence is TGTGCCAGCAGCTTAAGTGGGGGGGCCTCCTACAATGAGCAGTTCTTC.

This chain joins TRBV6-1 and TRBJ2-3, with a weak D call TRBD1 (6 bases). The CDR3 contains 15 residues. The germline V and J ends were trimmed by 7 bases and 5 bases, with 19 bases remaining between them. CDR1 is MNHNS and CDR2 is SASEGT in the germline V gene. CDR3 sequence reads: CASTNLATGQDTQYF. The DNA for the CDR3 is TGTGCCAGCACTAACCTCGCGACAGGACAAGATACGCAGTATTTT.

This chain links TRBV25-1 with TRBJ2-3; D is perhaps TRBD1 (5 bases). The V gene's germline CDR1 is MGHDK and CDR2 SYGVNS. V shed 5 bases and J shed 2 bases, with 11 bases lying between them. This CDR3 spans 14 amino acids. CDR3 coding DNA: TGTGCCAGCAGTCGACAGCTTAACACAGATACGCAGTATTTT. It codes for CASSRQLNTDTQYF. The whole variable domain, remainder taken from reference TRBV25-1 and TRBJ2-3, is EADIYQTPRYLVIGTGKKITLECSQTMGHDKMYWYQQDPGMELHLIHYSYGVNSTEKGDLSSESTVSRIRTEHFPLTLESARPSHTSQYLCASSRQLNTDTQYFGPGTRLTVL.

This clonotype was recorded a few times. The rearrangement links TRBV20-1 to TRBJ2-1; unclear D gene. V was pared by 3 bases and J by 9 bases, with 9 bases between. The germline V gene has CDR1 DFQATT and CDR2 SNEGSKA (reference sequence). This CDR3 comprises 11 residues. CDR3: CSARKWSEQFF. The CDR3 DNA follows: TGCAGTGCTAGGAAGTGGAGTGAGCAGTTCTTC.

This clonotype was recorded a few times. V usage is TRBV29-1 and J usage is TRBJ2-7; D may be TRBD2 (6 bases). V was shortened by 1 base and J by 5 bases, with 9 bases between the two germline ends. The germline V gene has CDR1 SQVTM and CDR2 ANQGSEA. The CDR3 is 12 amino acids. CDR3 coding DNA: TGCAGCGTTGAAGGCGGGGTGGACGAGCAGTACTTC. As protein: CSVEGGVDEQYF.

J is TRBJ2-7 and V is TRBV10-3; no reliable D call. Per germline, CDR1 ENHRY and CDR2 SYGVKD. This CDR3 contains 14 residues. Trimming left V 0 bases short and J 5 bases short, with 11 bases between. The CDR3: CAISESLMANEQYF. The CDR3, as DNA: TGTGCCATCAGTGAGTCGTTGATGGCGAACGAGCAGTACTTC.

This clonotype was seen more than once but under ten times. A much larger clonotype is one base distant, so this may be a read error. This chain links TRBV20-1 with TRBJ2-3; D is unresolved. CDR3 size: 14 residues. Trimming cost V 5 bases and J 0 bases, with 12 bases left between them. CDR1 and CDR2 from the germline V gene are DFQATT and SNEGSKA (reference sequence). As DNA, the CDR3 is TGCAGTGCTGGCGATGACGGTAGCACAGATACGCAGTATTTT. Protein product: CSAGDDGSTDTQYF.

This clonotype was detected many times. The V call is TRBV12-3 or TRBV12-4, the J call TRBJ2-3; 7 bases are shared with TRBD2. The CDR3 runs to 14 residues. J was trimmed by 6 bases and V by 6 bases; bases with no gene match: 9. This chain's CDR3 is CASRSGVVVDTQYF. In DNA form, the CDR3 reads TGTGCCAGCAGGAGCGGGGTCGTAGTGGATACGCAGTATTTT.

V is TRBV20-1 and J is TRBJ2-3; possible D gene TRBD2, 5 bases. From germline, CDR1 is DFQATT and CDR2 SNEGSKA (reference sequence). The CDR3 sequence is 15 residues long. V was shortened by 5 bases and J by 1 base, with 16 bases between the two germline ends. The CDR3: CSARTETGGTDTQYF. The CDR3 DNA reads as TGCAGTGCTCGGACGGAGACCGGGGGCACAGATACGCAGTATTTT.

Comments on this clonotype: A clone one base away is much larger, so this may be a read error. V is TRBV5-5 and J is TRBJ2-7; 8 bases fit TRBD2. The CDR3 sequence is 15 residues long. CDR1 SGHKS and CDR2 YYEKEE come from the germline V gene (reference sequence). The CDR3 reads CAGRSEAGDAYEQYF. The CDR3 DNA is TGTGCCGGCAGGTCCGAAGCGGGAGATGCGTACGAGCAGTACTTC.

Regarding this clonotype: This clone may be a read error of a much larger clone one base away. The chain carries TRBV19 and TRBJ2-7, with D unclear. Looked up from germline, CDR1 is LNHDA and CDR2 is SQIVND (reference sequence). The CDR3 runs to 14 residues. CDR3 protein: CVSSIQPDSYEQYF. In DNA form, the CDR3 reads TGTGTCAGTAGTATACAGCCCGACTCCTACGAGCAGTACTTC.

The gene calls are TRBV6-1 and TRBJ1-4; D is undetermined. Germline V CDR1 and CDR2: MNHNS, SASEGT. The CDR3 consists of 16 residues. Trimming left V 5 bases short and J 7 bases short, with 20 bases between. DNA for the CDR3: TGTGCCAGCAGTACCCCGTATGGGGTCGATGGTGAAAAACTGTTTTTT. Protein: CASSTPYGVDGEKLFF.

The chain has TRBV5-1 and TRBJ2-1; the match to TRBD2 covers 11 bases. The CDR3 loop spans 15 amino acids. V shed 7 bases, J shed 7 bases, and the junction held 10 bases outside the gene matches. The germline gives CDR1 SGHRS, CDR2 YFSETQ. The CDR3 is CASAKELAGVNEQFF. The CDR3 DNA follows: TGCGCCAGCGCCAAGGAACTAGCGGGAGTGAATGAGCAGTTCTTC.

This clonotype occurred many times. The chain recombines TRBV7-2 with TRBJ2-7; D gene unclear. The CDR3 is 11 residues long. Germline lookup yields CDR1 SGHTA and CDR2 FQGNSA. Deletions cut 4 bases from V and 5 bases from J, with 6 bases between. The CDR3 region is CASSSPNEQYF. The CDR3 region has the DNA TGTGCCAGCAGCTCTCCCAACGAGCAGTACTTC.

This clonotype has at least ten counts. The chain is built from TRBV29-1 and TRBJ2-5; D is unclear. The germline gives CDR1 SQVTM, CDR2 ANQGSEA. The ends were cut back, 2 bases at V and 0 bases at J, with 13 bases in the middle. The CDR3 consists of 15 residues. CDR3 in amino acids: CSVENSNSYQETQYF. The CDR3, as DNA: TGCAGCGTTGAAAATAGCAACAGTTACCAAGAGACCCAGTACTTC.

This clonotype turned up a few times. CDR3 protein: CASSTTGTRGHTDTQYF. DNA of the CDR3: TGTGCCAGCAGCACCACCGGGACTAGAGGCCACACAGATACGCAGTATTTT. This chain connects TRBV7-9 to TRBJ2-3; TRBD2 aligns across 8 bases. V dropped 5 bases and J dropped 2; count of bases not matched to a gene: 12. The CDR3 spans 17 residues. The germline V gene encodes CDR1 SEHNR and CDR2 FQNEAQ (reference sequence). The complete variable domain, with remaining parts taken from reference TRBV7-9 and TRBJ2-3, reads DTGVSQNPRHKITKRGQNVTFRCDPISEHNRLYWYRQTLGQGPEFLTYFQNEAQLEKSRLLSDRFSAERPKGSFSTLEIQRTEQGDSAMYLCASSTTGTRGHTDTQYFGPGTRLTVL.

The gene calls are TRBV18 and TRBJ2-7; 7 bases match TRBD1. The length of the CDR3 is 14 residues. The V and J ends lost 1 base and 7 bases, in that order; junction bases with no gene match: 7. Per the germline V gene, CDR1 is KGHSH and CDR2 is LQKENI. The CDR3, as DNA: TGTGCCAGCTCACCACGTGACAGGGTGTGGGAGCAGTACTTC. This gives the protein CASSPRDRVWEQYF.

V usage is TRBV27 and J usage is TRBJ1-2; 10 bases are shared with TRBD1. The CDR3 extends over 14 amino acids. Germline-derived CDR1 and CDR2 are MNHEY and SMNVEV (reference sequence). The V gene end was trimmed by 6 bases and the J gene end by 6 bases; junction bases not matched to a gene: 7. The CDR3 here is CASRPLTGGNGYTF. CDR3 DNA sequence: TGTGCCAGCAGACCGCTGACAGGGGGCAATGGCTACACCTTC.